Given below is one T cell receptor (beta chain) in context. The antigen remains unidentified. With 60 Vbeta and 13 Jbeta primers, the PCR was carried out. Sequencing used immunoSEQ multiplex PCR; TCRdb keeps in-frame clones, though not all of them. Counted here are 60,000 to 75,000 clones, around 61% occurring once; the ten biggest clones make up 3%. The sample comes from a study of cytomegalovirus exposure and HLA in healthy donors. Study results and caveats: Presence/absence analyses rested on an assumption that sequencing depth was roughly uniform across donors.

The V gene end was trimmed by 4 bases and the J gene end by 7 bases; junction bases not matched to a gene: 11. CDR1 MGHRA and CDR2 YSYEKL come from the germline V gene. The CDR3 runs to 16 residues. This receptor was taken from a woman in her forties or fifties in good health and CMV-seronegative. J is TRBJ2-1 and V is TRBV4-1; 9 bases align to TRBD2. What was sequenced was PBMCs. The CDR3, as DNA: TGCGCCAGCAGCCCGATAGCGGGAGAGGTATTTAATGAGCAGTTCTTC. Encoded protein: CASSPIAGEVFNEQFF.